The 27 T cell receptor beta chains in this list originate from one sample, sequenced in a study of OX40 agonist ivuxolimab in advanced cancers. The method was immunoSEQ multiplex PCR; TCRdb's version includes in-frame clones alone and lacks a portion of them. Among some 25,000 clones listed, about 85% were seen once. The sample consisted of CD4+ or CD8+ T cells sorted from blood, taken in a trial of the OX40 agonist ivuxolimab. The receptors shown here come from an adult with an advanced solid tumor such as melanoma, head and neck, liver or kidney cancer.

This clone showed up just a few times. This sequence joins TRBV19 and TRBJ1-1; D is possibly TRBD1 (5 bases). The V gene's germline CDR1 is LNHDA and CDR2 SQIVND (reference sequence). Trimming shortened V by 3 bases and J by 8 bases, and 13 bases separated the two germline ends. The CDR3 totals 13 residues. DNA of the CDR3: TGTGCCAGTAGTATCATATCAAGGACAGAAGCTTTCTTT. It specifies CASSIISRTEAFF.

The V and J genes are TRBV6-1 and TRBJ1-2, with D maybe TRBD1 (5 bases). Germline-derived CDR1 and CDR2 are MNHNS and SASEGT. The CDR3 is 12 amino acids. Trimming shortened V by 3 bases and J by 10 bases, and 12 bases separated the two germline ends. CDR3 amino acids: CASSEGGEDYTF. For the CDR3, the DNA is TGTGCCAGCAGTGAGGGAGGGGAGGACTACACCTTC.

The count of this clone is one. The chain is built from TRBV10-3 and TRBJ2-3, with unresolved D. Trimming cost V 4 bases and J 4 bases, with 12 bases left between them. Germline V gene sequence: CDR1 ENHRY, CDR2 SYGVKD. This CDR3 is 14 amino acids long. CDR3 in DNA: TGTGCCATCAGTGGGGCCGACCGCGCAGATACGCAGTATTTT. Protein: CAISGADRADTQYF.

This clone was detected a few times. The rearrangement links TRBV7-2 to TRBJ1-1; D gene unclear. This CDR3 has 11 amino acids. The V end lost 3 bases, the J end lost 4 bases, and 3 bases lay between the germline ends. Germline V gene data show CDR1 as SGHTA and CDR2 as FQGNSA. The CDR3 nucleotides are TGTGCCAGCAGCTTTGGCACTGAAGCTTTCTTT. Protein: CASSFGTEAFF.

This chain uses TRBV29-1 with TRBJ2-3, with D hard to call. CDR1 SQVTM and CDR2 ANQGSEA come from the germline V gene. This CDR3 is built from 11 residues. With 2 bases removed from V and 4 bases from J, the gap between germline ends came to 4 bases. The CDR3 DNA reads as TGCAGCGTTGAAATTGCAGATACGCAGTATTTT. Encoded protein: CSVEIADTQYF.

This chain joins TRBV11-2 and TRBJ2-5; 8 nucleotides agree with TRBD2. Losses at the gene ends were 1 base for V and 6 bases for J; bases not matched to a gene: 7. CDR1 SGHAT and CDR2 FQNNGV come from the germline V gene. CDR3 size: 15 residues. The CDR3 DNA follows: TGTGCCAGCAGCTTAGCGGGGGGGGTCCCAAAGACCCAGTACTTC. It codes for CASSLAGGVPKTQYF.

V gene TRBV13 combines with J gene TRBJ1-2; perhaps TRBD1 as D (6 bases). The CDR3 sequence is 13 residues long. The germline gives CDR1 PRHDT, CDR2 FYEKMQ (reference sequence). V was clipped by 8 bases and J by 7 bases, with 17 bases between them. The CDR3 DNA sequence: TGTGCCAGCTCAGGGGCAGACCTACCTGGCTACACCTTC. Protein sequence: CASSGADLPGYTF.

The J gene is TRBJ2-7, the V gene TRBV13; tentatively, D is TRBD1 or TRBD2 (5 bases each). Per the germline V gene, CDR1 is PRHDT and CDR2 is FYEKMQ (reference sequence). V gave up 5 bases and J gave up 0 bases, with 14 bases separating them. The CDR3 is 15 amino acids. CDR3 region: CASSHGTDSSYEQYF. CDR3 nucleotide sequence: TGTGCCAGCAGCCACGGGACCGATTCCTCCTACGAGCAGTACTTC.

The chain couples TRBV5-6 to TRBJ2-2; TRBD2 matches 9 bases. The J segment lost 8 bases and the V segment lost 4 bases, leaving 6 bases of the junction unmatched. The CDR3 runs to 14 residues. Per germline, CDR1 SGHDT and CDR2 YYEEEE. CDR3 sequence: CASSGGLAGGELFF. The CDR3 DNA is TGTGCCAGCAGCGGGGGACTAGCCGGTGGGGAGCTGTTTTTT.

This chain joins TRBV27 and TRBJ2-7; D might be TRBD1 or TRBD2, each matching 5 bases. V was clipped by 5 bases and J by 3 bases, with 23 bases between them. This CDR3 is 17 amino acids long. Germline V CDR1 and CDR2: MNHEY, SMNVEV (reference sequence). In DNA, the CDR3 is TGTGCCAGCAGTCCGACCCCCTTAGGGAATGGGGGCTACGAGCAGTACTTC. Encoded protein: CASSPTPLGNGGYEQYF.

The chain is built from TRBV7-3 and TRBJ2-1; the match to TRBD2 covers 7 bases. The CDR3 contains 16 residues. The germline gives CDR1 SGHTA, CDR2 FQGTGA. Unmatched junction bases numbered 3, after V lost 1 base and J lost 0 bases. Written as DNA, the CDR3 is TGTGCCAGCAGCTTAATAGCGGGCAGCTCCTACAATGAGCAGTTCTTC. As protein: CASSLIAGSSYNEQFF. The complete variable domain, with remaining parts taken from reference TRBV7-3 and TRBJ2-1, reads GAGVSQTPSNKVTEKGKYVELRCDPISGHTALYWYRQSLGQGPEFLIYFQGTGAADDSGLPNDRFFAVRPEGSVSTLKIQRTERGDSAVYLCASSLIAGSSYNEQFFGPGTRLTVL.

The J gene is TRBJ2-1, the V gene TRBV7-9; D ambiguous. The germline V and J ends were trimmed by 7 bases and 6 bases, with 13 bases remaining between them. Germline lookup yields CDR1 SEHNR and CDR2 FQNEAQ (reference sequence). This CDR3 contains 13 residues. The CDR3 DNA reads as TGTGCCAGCAAATGGGTTGTGGGCAATGAGCAGTTCTTC. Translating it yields CASKWVVGNEQFF.

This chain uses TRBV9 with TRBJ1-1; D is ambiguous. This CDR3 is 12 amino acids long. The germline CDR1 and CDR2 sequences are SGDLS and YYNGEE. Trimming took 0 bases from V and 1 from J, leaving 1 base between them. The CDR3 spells CASSVENTEAFF. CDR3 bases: TGTGCCAGCAGCGTAGAGAACACTGAAGCTTTCTTT.

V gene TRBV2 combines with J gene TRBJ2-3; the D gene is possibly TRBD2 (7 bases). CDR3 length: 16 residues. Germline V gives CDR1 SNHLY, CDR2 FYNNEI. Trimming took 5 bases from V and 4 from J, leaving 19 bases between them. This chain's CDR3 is CASSSPRGGGADTQYF. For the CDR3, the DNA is TGTGCCAGCAGTTCGCCCAGGGGAGGGGGGGCAGATACGCAGTATTTT.

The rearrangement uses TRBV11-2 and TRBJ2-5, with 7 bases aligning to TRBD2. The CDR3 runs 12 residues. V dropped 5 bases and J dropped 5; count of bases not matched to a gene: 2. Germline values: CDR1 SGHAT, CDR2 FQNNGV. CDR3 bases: TGTGCCAGCAGCCACGGGGGGGAGACCCAGTACTTC. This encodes CASSHGGETQYF.

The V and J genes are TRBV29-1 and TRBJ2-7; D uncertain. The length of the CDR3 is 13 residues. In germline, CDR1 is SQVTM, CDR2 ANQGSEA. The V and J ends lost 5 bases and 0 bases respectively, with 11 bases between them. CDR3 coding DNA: TGCAGCGTTCGAACTGTGTTCTCCTACGAGCAGTACTTC. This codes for CSVRTVFSYEQYF.

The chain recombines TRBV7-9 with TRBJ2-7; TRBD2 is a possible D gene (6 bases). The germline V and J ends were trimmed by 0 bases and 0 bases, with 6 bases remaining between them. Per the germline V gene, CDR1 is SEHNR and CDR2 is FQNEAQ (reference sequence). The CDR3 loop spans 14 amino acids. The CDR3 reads CASSLAGGSYEQYF. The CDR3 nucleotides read TGTGCCAGCAGCTTAGCGGGGGGCTCCTACGAGCAGTACTTC. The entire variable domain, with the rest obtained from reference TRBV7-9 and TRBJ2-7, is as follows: DTGVSQNPRHKITKRGQNVTFRCDPISEHNRLYWYRQTLGQGPEFLTYFQNEAQLEKSRLLSDRFSAERPKGSFSTLEIQRTEQGDSAMYLCASSLAGGSYEQYFGPGTRLTVT.

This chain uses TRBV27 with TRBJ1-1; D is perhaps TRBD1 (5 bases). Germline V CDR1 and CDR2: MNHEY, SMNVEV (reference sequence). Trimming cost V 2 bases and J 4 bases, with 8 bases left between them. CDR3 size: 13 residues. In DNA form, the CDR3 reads TGTGCCAGCAGTTTACAGGGTGGCACTGAAGCTTTCTTT. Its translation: CASSLQGGTEAFF.

DNA for the CDR3: TGTGCCAGTAGCTGGACAGGGAAGGGCCCTGAAGCTTTCTTT. Translated: CASSWTGKGPEAFF. The chain is built from TRBV19 and TRBJ1-1; TRBD1 matches 8 bases. The CDR3 has 14 amino acids. Germline-derived CDR1 and CDR2 are LNHDA and SQIVND (reference sequence). The V and J ends lost 6 bases and 6 bases, in that order; junction bases with no gene match: 9.

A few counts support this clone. Here the CDR3 reads CSVAGAGTEAFF. As DNA, the CDR3 is TGCAGCGTTGCAGGGGCGGGGACTGAAGCTTTCTTT. The rearrangement links TRBV29-1 to TRBJ1-1; the D gene is possibly TRBD1 (6 bases). The CDR3 contains 12 residues. V lost 4 bases and J 5 bases, leaving 11 bases between the germline ends. CDR1 and CDR2 from the germline V gene are SQVTM and ANQGSEA.

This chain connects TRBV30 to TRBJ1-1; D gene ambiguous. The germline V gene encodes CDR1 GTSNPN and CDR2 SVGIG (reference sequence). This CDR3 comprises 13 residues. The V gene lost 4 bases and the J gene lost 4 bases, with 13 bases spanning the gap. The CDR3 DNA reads TGTGCCTGGACCGTCCTAGTGGGCACTGAAGCTTTCTTT. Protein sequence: CAWTVLVGTEAFF.

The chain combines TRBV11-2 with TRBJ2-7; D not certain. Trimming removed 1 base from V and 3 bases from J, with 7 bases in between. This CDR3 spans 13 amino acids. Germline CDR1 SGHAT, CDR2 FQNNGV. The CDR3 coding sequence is TGTGCCAGCAGCTTAGTTATCGACTACGAGCAGTACTTC. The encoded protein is CASSLVIDYEQYF.

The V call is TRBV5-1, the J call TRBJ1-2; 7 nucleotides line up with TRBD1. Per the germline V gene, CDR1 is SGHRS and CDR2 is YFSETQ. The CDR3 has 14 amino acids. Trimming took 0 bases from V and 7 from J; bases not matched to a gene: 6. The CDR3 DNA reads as TGCGCCAGCAGCTTGGCCAGGGGGGCGCCTGGCTACACCTTC. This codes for CASSLARGAPGYTF.

Here the CDR3 reads CASSPLQDRAYEQYF. The CDR3 nucleotides read TGTGCCAGCAGCCCCCTCCAGGACAGGGCCTACGAGCAGTACTTC. The chain employs TRBV9 and TRBJ2-7; 8 bases agree with TRBD1. Germline trimming cut 4 bases from V and 2 bases from J; bases unmatched to any gene: 8. This CDR3 contains 15 residues. CDR1 is SGDLS and CDR2 is YYNGEE in the germline V gene.

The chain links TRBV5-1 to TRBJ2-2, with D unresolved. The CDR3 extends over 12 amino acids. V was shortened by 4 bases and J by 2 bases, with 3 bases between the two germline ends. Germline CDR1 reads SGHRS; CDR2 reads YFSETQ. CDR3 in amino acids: CASSPNTGELFF. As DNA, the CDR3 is TGCGCCAGCAGCCCTAACACCGGGGAGCTGTTTTTT.

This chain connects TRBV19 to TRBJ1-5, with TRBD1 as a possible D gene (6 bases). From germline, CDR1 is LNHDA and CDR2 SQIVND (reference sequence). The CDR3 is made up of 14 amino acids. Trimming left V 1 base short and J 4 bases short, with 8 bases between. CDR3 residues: CASSIARGNQPQHF. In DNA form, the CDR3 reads TGTGCCAGTAGTATAGCCAGGGGTAATCAGCCCCAGCATTTT.

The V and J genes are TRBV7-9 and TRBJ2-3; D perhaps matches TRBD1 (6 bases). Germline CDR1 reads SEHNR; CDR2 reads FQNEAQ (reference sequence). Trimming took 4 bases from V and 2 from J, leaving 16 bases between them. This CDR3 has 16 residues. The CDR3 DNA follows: TGTGCCAGCAGCTCCACAGGGTGGGGGCACACAGATACGCAGTATTTT. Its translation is CASSSTGWGHTDTQYF. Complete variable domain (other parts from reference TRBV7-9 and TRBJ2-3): DTGVSQNPRHKITKRGQNVTFRCDPISEHNRLYWYRQTLGQGPEFLTYFQNEAQLEKSRLLSDRFSAERPKGSFSTLEIQRTEQGDSAMYLCASSSTGWGHTDTQYFGPGTRLTVL.